Below, one T cell receptor beta chain is given with its context. Its antigen is not identified. The sample comes from a study of shared clonotypes between healthy human individuals. On the study more broadly: The cohort comprised a couple of women and a few men. Their ages spanned 18 to 49 years.

Notes on the study in general: Naive subsets tended to show greater estimated richness than memory subsets.

HIV-negative, healthy adults without recent acute infections or vaccinations were the donors. Replicate PCRs for sorted subsets used around 200 ng DNA; this equaled 30,000 to 35,000 T cell genomes. Repertoires were generated with immunoSEQ multiplex PCR, while TCRdb's copy carries only in-frame clones and drops some. The sample has about 2 million clones; roughly 94% are singletons. The receptor's source is a man aged 18 to 35 in good health. Sequenced material: naive CD4+ T cells sorted from blood. The sample's subset: CD45RA+ positively selected.

This CDR3 is CASSPEQGLGPQHF. CDR3 DNA: TGCGCCAGCAGCCCCGAACAGGGCCTAGGGCCCCAGCATTTT. The V and J genes are TRBV4-3 and TRBJ1-5; D possibly corresponds to TRBD1 (6 bases). Deletions cut 4 bases from V and 9 bases from J, with 16 bases between. The CDR3 extends over 14 amino acids. Germline CDR1 LGHNA, CDR2 YSLEER.